Listed below are T cell receptor beta chains from one sample, sequenced in a study of blood T cell repertoires in COVID-19. Clones were sequenced by immunoSEQ multiplex PCR, and TCRdb holds only the in-frame ones, with some missing. The sample has 100,000 to 120,000 clones, roughly 80% seen once. Sample: peripheral blood. The receptor set was obtained from a woman aged 80 or over with acute or convalescent COVID-19. Each CDR3 is given with its conserved first and last residue. Fields, in order: clone size, D gene, J gene, V gene, CDR3 protein, CDR3 DNA. D genes are given only for firm matches. Where a row states a size, it is once, few, many or the class of an expanded clone; other rows omit it.

abundance: NA; d_gene: NA; j_gene: TRBJ2-5; v_gene: TRBV12-3/TRBV12-4; CDR3aa: CASSRLEGETQYF; CDR3nt: TGTGCCAGCAGCCGACTAGAGGGGGAGACCCAGTACTTC
abundance: NA; d_gene: TRBD1; j_gene: TRBJ1-2; v_gene: TRBV6-5; CDR3aa: CASSWDRGDYGYTF; CDR3nt: TGTGCCAGCAGTTGGGACAGGGGGGACTATGGCTACACCTTC
abundance: few; d_gene: TRBD1; j_gene: TRBJ1-2; v_gene: TRBV9; CDR3aa: CASSLGDRGNYGYTF; CDR3nt: TGTGCCAGCAGCTTAGGGGACAGGGGTAACTATGGCTACACCTTC
abundance: NA; d_gene: NA; j_gene: TRBJ2-7; v_gene: TRBV6-2/TRBV6-3; CDR3aa: CTSSYPVYEQYF; CDR3nt: TGTACCAGCAGTTACCCCGTTTACGAGCAGTACTTC
abundance: few; d_gene: TRBD2; j_gene: TRBJ2-5; v_gene: TRBV7-9; CDR3aa: CASSTGLAGGPEKTQYF; CDR3nt: TGTGCCAGCAGCACTGGACTAGCGGGAGGGCCGGAGAAGACCCAGTACTTC
abundance: NA; d_gene: TRBD2; j_gene: TRBJ2-1; v_gene: TRBV2; CDR3aa: CASSGVREIWNEQFF; CDR3nt: TGTGCCAGCAGTGGGGTGCGGGAGATATGGAATGAGCAGTTCTTC
abundance: NA; d_gene: NA; j_gene: TRBJ2-5; v_gene: TRBV6-5; CDR3aa: CASSFTQQETQYF; CDR3nt: TGTGCCAGCAGTTTTACACAACAAGAGACCCAGTACTTC
abundance: NA; d_gene: TRBD1; j_gene: TRBJ1-4; v_gene: TRBV7-9; CDR3aa: CASSRRGQGALLMFF; CDR3nt: TGTGCCAGCAGCAGAAGAGGACAGGGTGCATTACTTATGTTTTTT
abundance: NA; d_gene: NA; j_gene: TRBJ2-7; v_gene: TRBV6-1; CDR3aa: CASSEDRPLNF; CDR3nt: TGTGCCAGCAGTGAAGACAGGCCGCTGAACTTC
abundance: NA; d_gene: TRBD1; j_gene: TRBJ2-7; v_gene: TRBV19; CDR3aa: CASSSIRQGNRYEQYF; CDR3nt: TGTGCCAGTAGTTCCATCAGACAGGGAAATCGGTACGAGCAGTACTTC
abundance: NA; d_gene: TRBD1; j_gene: TRBJ2-2; v_gene: TRBV18; CDR3aa: CASSPVAGGSRELFF; CDR3nt: TGTGCCAGCTCACCTGTGGCAGGGGGCAGTCGGGAGCTGTTTTTT
abundance: few; d_gene: NA; j_gene: TRBJ2-3; v_gene: TRBV12-3/TRBV12-4; CDR3aa: CASSLSRTDTQYF; CDR3nt: TGTGCCAGCAGTTTGAGTCGCACAGATACGCAGTATTTT
abundance: NA; d_gene: TRBD2; j_gene: TRBJ2-1; v_gene: TRBV10-3; CDR3aa: CAISDSNLLAGGSNEQFF; CDR3nt: TGTGCCATCAGTGACTCTAATTTACTAGCGGGAGGGTCCAATGAGCAGTTCTTC
abundance: NA; d_gene: NA; j_gene: TRBJ2-1; v_gene: TRBV7-2; CDR3aa: CASSVSVSYNEQFF; CDR3nt: TGTGCCAGCAGCGTATCGGTCTCCTACAATGAGCAGTTCTTC
abundance: NA; d_gene: NA; j_gene: TRBJ2-7; v_gene: TRBV5-1; CDR3aa: CASSLVSSGAYEQYF; CDR3nt: TGCGCCAGCAGCTTGGTGTCTAGTGGAGCCTACGAGCAGTACTTC
abundance: NA; d_gene: NA; j_gene: TRBJ2-3; v_gene: TRBV11-2; CDR3aa: CASTGTDTQYF; CDR3nt: TGTGCCAGTACAGGCACAGATACGCAGTATTTT
abundance: NA; d_gene: NA; j_gene: TRBJ2-3; v_gene: TRBV29-1; CDR3aa: CSVAAGETDTQYF; CDR3nt: TGCAGCGTCGCTGCAGGGGAAACAGATACGCAGTATTTT
abundance: NA; d_gene: TRBD2; j_gene: TRBJ2-3; v_gene: TRBV24-1; CDR3aa: CATSDFGAGDKDTQYF; CDR3nt: TGTGCCACCAGTGATTTTGGAGCGGGAGATAAAGATACGCAGTATTTT
abundance: NA; d_gene: TRBD1; j_gene: TRBJ1-2; v_gene: TRBV7-8; CDR3aa: CASSPGTVNYGYTF; CDR3nt: TGTGCCAGCAGCCCTGGGACAGTTAACTATGGCTACACCTTC
abundance: NA; d_gene: TRBD2; j_gene: TRBJ2-7; v_gene: TRBV11-2; CDR3aa: CASSSGLAGGSGSYEQYF; CDR3nt: TGTGCCAGCAGCTCCGGACTAGCGGGAGGTTCCGGATCCTACGAGCAGTACTTC
abundance: NA; d_gene: NA; j_gene: TRBJ2-6; v_gene: TRBV29-1; CDR3aa: CSAGSGSGANVLTF; CDR3nt: TGCAGCGCCGGAAGCGGCTCTGGGGCCAACGTCCTGACTTTC
abundance: NA; d_gene: TRBD1; j_gene: TRBJ2-2; v_gene: TRBV23-1; CDR3aa: CASNRGRRDTGELFF; CDR3nt: TGCGCCAGCAACAGGGGGCGGCGGGACACCGGGGAGCTGTTTTTT
abundance: NA; d_gene: NA; j_gene: TRBJ1-5; v_gene: TRBV29-1; CDR3aa: CSVSVGDQPQHF; CDR3nt: TGCAGCGTTTCTGTAGGGGATCAGCCCCAGCATTTT